This record concerns one T cell receptor (beta chain) sequence. In the study's own analysis: Estimated nucleated cell counts came from reference gene primer amplification. The repertoire was sequenced with immunoSEQ multiplex PCR; TCRdb's copy has only in-frame clones and lacks some. From that table come the V and J calls and clone size; the DNA was used to work out D and trimming. The repertoire includes over 100,000 clones, roughly 86% of them detected once, and almost 4.5% sits in the top ten. The record originates from a study of blood T cell repertoires in COVID-19. For the study at large: Acute and convalescent COVID-19 samples came from the United States, Italy and Spain. T cells, B-cell-depleted T cells, or PBMCs provided the cDNA or gDNA that served as material.

Source material: peripheral blood. This TCR was sampled from a man aged 35-49 years with acute or convalescent COVID-19.

CDR3 bases: TGTGCCAGCAGCCTCGTGGAGGGGTCTGAAAAACTGTTTTTT. As protein: CASSLVEGSEKLFF. The J gene is TRBJ1-4, the V gene TRBV27; a possible D gene is TRBD1 (5 bases). Trimming left V 6 bases short and J 7 bases short, with 15 bases between. The CDR3 loop spans 14 amino acids. CDR1 MNHEY and CDR2 SMNVEV come from the germline V gene (reference sequence).